Below, 6 T cell receptor beta chains from the same sample are listed, as sequenced in a study of Graves' ophthalmopathy and Graves' hyperthyroidism. TCR beta CDR3 amplification used RNA transcripts. Amplification began with first-round RT-PCR using HTBI primers, then second-round multiplex PCR was performed. TCRdb used MiXCR to reprocess the multiplex PCR reads, holding one entry per CDR3 protein. The sample lists about 1.1 million distinct CDR3 sequences, less than 45% occurring once. Sequenced material: peripheral blood or thyroid tissue (not recorded which). These receptor sequences come from an adult man with Graves' hyperthyroidism.

The genes are TRBV19 and TRBJ2-7, with unresolved D. Trimming stripped 5 bases from V and 0 bases from J, with 17 bases between. Germline V gives CDR1 LNHDA, CDR2 SQIVND (reference sequence). This CDR3 has 16 residues. CDR3 in amino acids: CASSPPGQIDSYEQYF. CDR3 bases: TGTGCCAGTAGTCCCCCGGGCCAAATTGACTCCTACGAGCAGTACTTC.

The V and J genes are TRBV9 and TRBJ2-7, with 10 bases aligning to TRBD1. The V gene end was trimmed by 5 bases and the J gene end by 2 bases; junction bases not matched to a gene: 7. This CDR3 contains 15 residues. Germline V gene sequence: CDR1 SGDLS, CDR2 YYNGEE. This CDR3 is CASSYVGQGAYEQYF. The CDR3 DNA sequence: TGTGCCAGCAGTTACGTAGGACAGGGGGCCTACGAGCAGTACTTC.

On this clonotype itself: Since a much larger clone is just one base distant, this may be a read error. This chain uses TRBV2 with TRBJ2-2; possible D gene TRBD2, 5 bases. CDR3 length: 14 amino acids. Germline CDR1 reads SNHLY; CDR2 reads FYNNEI. V lost 11 bases to trimming and J lost 6 bases, with 19 bases between them. The CDR3 is CAGSWVGEAGELFF. CDR3 nucleotides: TGTGCCGGCTCCTGGGTGGGAGAGGCCGGGGAGCTGTTTTTT.

This chain connects TRBV12-3 or TRBV12-4 to TRBJ2-6; D is ambiguous. V gave up 2 bases and J gave up 4 bases, with 12 bases separating them. This CDR3 region has 16 residues. The CDR3 DNA is TGTGCCAGCAGTTTATCCCCCGCGGCCGGGGCCAACGTCCTGACTTTC. It specifies CASSLSPAAGANVLTF.

The sample holds many counts of this clonotype. The V call is TRBV7-9, the J call TRBJ2-5; 7 nucleotides match TRBD2. This CDR3 spans 16 amino acids. Germline V CDR1 and CDR2: SEHNR, FQNEAQ (reference sequence). The V and J ends lost 1 base and 4 bases, in that order; junction bases with no gene match: 9. The CDR3 nucleotides read TGTGCCAGCAGCTTAGGGGGAGGGGCCAGAGGAGAGACCCAGTACTTC. It encodes CASSLGGGARGETQYF.

This rearrangement joins TRBV29-1 to TRBJ1-2, with D perhaps matching TRBD1 (5 bases). The ends were cut back, 7 bases at V and 5 bases at J, with 11 bases in the middle. Germline CDR1 reads SQVTM; CDR2 reads ANQGSEA. This CDR3 spans 11 amino acids. CDR3 region: CSGGDDYGYTF. The CDR3 bases are TGCAGCGGAGGGGATGATTATGGCTACACCTTC.